The 23 T cell receptor beta chains below come from one sample, sequenced in a study of Graves' ophthalmopathy and Graves' hyperthyroidism. TCR beta CDR3 regions were amplified from RNA transcripts. The library came from an HTBI-primed first-round RT-PCR and a second-round multiplex PCR. TCRdb processed the multiplex PCR reads anew with MiXCR; each CDR3 protein has one entry. Here the sample spans 52,000 or so distinct CDR3 sequences, roughly half being singletons. What was sequenced was peripheral blood. These receptors originate from an adult woman with Graves' ophthalmopathy.

This clonotype was detected only once. This sequence joins TRBV12-3 or TRBV12-4 and TRBJ2-7, with D maybe TRBD1 (5 bases). V was cut by 1 base and J by 6 bases, with 13 bases left in between. The CDR3 totals 14 residues. CDR3 sequence reads: CASSLEGLGLEQYF. CDR3 DNA sequence: TGTGCCAGCAGTTTAGAGGGCTTGGGGCTCGAGCAGTACTTC.

With respect to this clonotype: The CDR3 end shows no conserved phenylalanine or tryptophan, and so a read error is likely. The limits of the CDR3 on the DNA are not certain, so only TCRdb's listed CDR3 is given. This chain links TRBV14 with TRBJ2-5; the D call TRBD2 from the table was never checked on the DNA. Both ends counted, the CDR3 spans 16 residues. Germline V gives CDR1 SGHDN, CDR2 FVKESK. CDR3: CASSLKKAGAKETQCC.

This clonotype has ten or more counts. The chain carries TRBV6-2 or TRBV6-3 and TRBJ2-7; 7 positions match TRBD1. CDR1 is MNHEY and CDR2 is SVGEGT in the germline V gene. Unmatched junction bases numbered 8, after V lost 7 bases and J lost 5 bases. The CDR3 has 13 amino acids. As DNA, the CDR3 is TGTGCCAGCACTCCCTTGACAGGGAACGAGCAGTACTTC. This encodes CASTPLTGNEQYF.

This clonotype was seen a single time. A much more abundant neighbour one base away suggests this may be a read error. This sequence joins TRBV28 and TRBJ2-7; D perhaps matches TRBD1 (5 bases). CDR1 and CDR2 from the germline V gene are MDHEN and SYDVKM. This CDR3 has 15 amino acids. V dropped 7 bases and J dropped 4 bases, with 20 bases sitting between them. CDR3 in amino acids: CASTSSRGILYEQYF. CDR3 bases: TGTGCCAGCACCAGCTCTAGGGGAATTCTTTACGAGCAGTACTTC. Full variable domain (outside the CDR3, taken from reference TRBV28 and TRBJ2-7): DVKVTQSSRYLVKRTGEKVFLECVQDMDHENMFWYRQDPGLGLRLIYFSYDVKMKEKGDIPEGYSVSREKKERFSLILESASTNQTSMYLCASTSSRGILYEQYFGPGTRLTVT.

V usage is TRBV28 and J usage is TRBJ2-3, with 11 bases identical to TRBD2. The CDR3 runs to 17 residues. The germline gives CDR1 MDHEN, CDR2 SYDVKM. Unmatched junction bases numbered 12, after V lost 6 bases and J lost 4 bases. This CDR3 is CASRLRSSGRRADTQYF. The CDR3 DNA sequence: TGTGCCAGCAGGTTAAGGTCTAGCGGGAGGAGGGCAGATACGCAGTATTTT.

Details on this clonotype: The junction shows a germline mismatch at one end, possibly a read error. This chain links TRBV5-1 with TRBJ2-1; 7 positions match TRBD1. The CDR3 totals 15 residues. Germline CDR1 reads SGHRS; CDR2 reads YFSETQ. The CDR3 bases are TGCGCCAGCAGCCTGGAAGGGGGCGCACAAAATGAGCAGCTCTTC. Amino acids: CASSLEGGAQNEQLF.

This clonotype was seen many times. The chain combines TRBV5-6 with TRBJ1-2; D is unclear. V was cut by 0 bases and J by 0 bases, with 9 bases left in between. The CDR3 is 15 residues long. Germline V gene lookup returns CDR1 SGHDT and CDR2 YYEEEE. For the CDR3, the DNA is TGTGCCAGCAGCTTGGGACAAAGAGCTAACTATGGCTACACCTTC. Residues: CASSLGQRANYGYTF.

CDR3 bases: TGTGCCAGCAGCTTAGCTATCAGGGAATCGTACAATGAGCAGTTCTTC. Its translation: CASSLAIRESYNEQFF. The V call is TRBV7-6, the J call TRBJ2-1; D perhaps matches TRBD1 (5 bases). V gave up 0 bases and J gave up 4 bases, with 13 bases separating them. The germline CDR1 and CDR2 sequences are SGHVS and FNYEAQ. The length of the CDR3 is 16 residues.

This clonotype was seen just once. This rearrangement joins TRBV20-1 to TRBJ1-1; 8 bases are a match to TRBD1. Germline CDR1 DFQATT, CDR2 SNEGSKA (reference sequence). Losses at the gene ends were 7 bases for V and 4 bases for J; bases not matched to a gene: 8. The CDR3 runs to 13 residues. For the CDR3, the DNA is TGCAGTGGCACGACAGGGGAGGTCACTGAAGCTTTCTTT. It translates to CSGTTGEVTEAFF.

The rearrangement uses TRBV15 and TRBJ2-3, with D possibly matching TRBD2 (5 bases). This CDR3 has 16 residues. The germline V gene encodes CDR1 LNHNV and CDR2 YYDKDF (reference sequence). V was shortened by 2 bases and J by 0 bases, with 12 bases between the two germline ends. For the CDR3, the DNA is TGTGCCACCAGCAGACTAGCAGGAGACAGCACAGATACGCAGTATTTT. Protein product: CATSRLAGDSTDTQYF.

The chain joins TRBV10-3 to TRBJ1-1; tentatively, D is TRBD1 (6 bases). V shed 5 bases and J shed 3 bases, with 10 bases lying between them. The CDR3 sequence is 13 residues long. Germline V gene sequence: CDR1 ENHRY, CDR2 SYGVKD. This CDR3 is CAISRTADTEAFF. DNA of the CDR3: TGTGCCATCAGTAGGACAGCGGACACTGAAGCTTTCTTT.

A word on this clonotype: In this CDR3 the conserved last residue, phenylalanine or tryptophan, is missing, so a read error is likely. The V gene is TRBV7-2, the J gene TRBJ2-5; the match to TRBD2 covers 9 bases. The CDR3 is made up of 17 amino acids. CDR1 and CDR2 (germline): SGHTA, FQGNSA. V dropped 3 bases and J dropped 5; count of bases not matched to a gene: 13. CDR3 protein: CASSFASGIRTGETQYL. The CDR3, as DNA: TGTGCCAGCAGCTTCGCTAGCGGGATAAGAACAGGGGAGACCCAGTACCTC.

Judged by abundance, this clonotype is medium-sized (0.01 to 0.1%). The chain is built from TRBV7-8 and TRBJ2-3, with D uncertain. V gave up 2 bases and J gave up 6 bases, with 9 bases separating them. CDR3 length equals 13 residues. Per the germline V gene, CDR1 is SGHVS and CDR2 is FQNEAQ. The CDR3 spells CASSLTQTDTQYF. For the CDR3, the DNA is TGTGCCAGCAGCTTAACACAGACTGATACGCAGTATTTT.

The chain employs TRBV3-1 and TRBJ1-1; D remains unclear. Trimming took off 0 bases at V and 0 bases at J, with 11 bases between the two ends. This CDR3 comprises 16 residues. Germline-derived CDR1 and CDR2 are LGHDT and YNNKEL (reference sequence). The CDR3 DNA follows: TGTGCCAGCAGCCAAGATAAGACGGTCATGAACACTGAAGCTTTCTTT. Amino acids: CASSQDKTVMNTEAFF. The variable domain in full, with the rest retrieved from reference TRBV3-1 and TRBJ1-1, is DTAVSQTPKYLVTQMGNDKSIKCEQNLGHDTMYWYKQDSKKFLKIMFSYNNKELIINETVPNRFSPKSPDKAHLNLHINSLELGDSAVYFCASSQDKTVMNTEAFFGQGTRLTVV.

This clonotype was detected ten times or more. CDR3 DNA sequence: TGTGCCAGTAGTATGTATTCAGGCCTAGCCAAAAACATTCAGTACTTC. It specifies CASSMYSGLAKNIQYF. The chain carries TRBV19 and TRBJ2-4; D remains ambiguous. CDR3 length: 16 amino acids. The germline CDR1 and CDR2 sequences are LNHDA and SQIVND (reference sequence). V was cut by 3 bases and J by 0 bases, with 12 bases left in between.

V is TRBV7-2 and J is TRBJ2-1, with 11 bases lining up with TRBD2. Germline CDR1 reads SGHTA; CDR2 reads FQGNSA. CDR3 size: 15 residues. V was clipped by 2 bases and J by 6 bases; unmatched bases: 3. The CDR3 DNA reads as TGTGCCAGCAGCTTAACTAGCGGGAGTATCAATGAGCAGTTCTTC. It is translated as CASSLTSGSINEQFF.

This clonotype was seen at least ten times. CDR3 region: CASSLEDLGDTEAFF. The DNA for the CDR3 is TGTGCCAGCAGCTTGGAGGATCTAGGGGACACTGAAGCTTTCTTT. V and J are TRBV5-6 and TRBJ1-1, with a weak D call TRBD1 (5 bases). Germline CDR1 is SGHDT and CDR2 is YYEEEE. The CDR3 is 15 amino acids. V was trimmed by 0 bases and J by 3 bases, leaving 12 bases between them. The full variable domain, its missing parts supplied by reference TRBV5-6 and TRBJ1-1, is DAGVTQSPTHLIKTRGQQVTLRCSPKSGHDTVSWYQQALGQGPQFIFQYYEEEERQRGNFPDRFSGHQFPNYSSELNVNALLLGDSALYLCASSLEDLGDTEAFFGQGTRLTVV.

The V gene is TRBV20-1, the J gene TRBJ1-4; possible D gene TRBD1, 6 bases. The length of the CDR3 is 14 residues. V was trimmed by 6 bases and J by 7 bases, leaving 18 bases between them. In germline, CDR1 is DFQATT, CDR2 SNEGSKA (reference sequence). The CDR3 nucleotides are TGCAGTGCACCCCCGACAGGTTTGGGTGAAAAACTGTTTTTT. Translating it yields CSAPPTGLGEKLFF.

The V call is TRBV20-1, the J call TRBJ1-1; D is unresolved. Germline CDR1 DFQATT, CDR2 SNEGSKA (reference sequence). CDR3 length equals 13 residues. Trimming left V 2 bases short and J 0 bases short, with 7 bases between. The DNA of the CDR3 is TGCAGTGCTAGAAGACGGTTGAACACTGAAGCTTTCTTT. Its protein is CSARRRLNTEAFF.

Relative to its sample, this clonotype is medium-sized (0.01 to 0.1%). The chain recombines TRBV7-8 with TRBJ2-7; 10 bases agree with TRBD1. Germline V gene lookup returns CDR1 SGHVS and CDR2 FQNEAQ. The ends lost 9 bases at V and 3 bases at J; junction bases unmatched: 5. The length of the CDR3 is 13 residues. The chain's CDR3 is CASGTGDHYEQYF. The CDR3, as DNA: TGTGCCAGTGGGACAGGGGATCACTACGAGCAGTACTTC.

Turning to this clonotype: A read error is possible here, since a much larger clone lies one base away. The chain has TRBV10-3 and TRBJ2-2; D might be TRBD1 (5 bases). The V end was cut by 5 bases, the J end by 2 bases, with 12 bases between. The CDR3 consists of 15 residues. Germline CDR1 is ENHRY and CDR2 is SYGVKD. The CDR3 here is CAISYETENTGELFF. The CDR3 region has the DNA TGTGCCATCAGTTACGAGACAGAAAACACCGGGGAGCTGTTTTTT.

The table lists this clonotype with a count of one. The V gene is TRBV7-7, the J gene TRBJ2-2; 8 positions match TRBD2. The CDR3 runs to 16 residues. The germline V gene has CDR1 SSHAT and CDR2 FNYEAQ (reference sequence). Here the CDR3 DNA reads TGTGCTAGCGGCTTAGCGGCGGGGGGAGGCACCGGGGAGCTGTTTTTT. It is translated as CASGLAAGGGTGELFF.

The chain links TRBV7-9 to TRBJ2-3; 11 nucleotides line up with TRBD2. With 4 bases clipped from V and 1 base from J, the junction kept 4 bases outside the gene matches. This CDR3 spans 16 amino acids. Germline CDR1 and CDR2: SEHNR and FQNEAQ (reference sequence). CDR3 in amino acids: CASSSTSGTGTDTQYF. DNA for the CDR3: TGTGCCAGCAGCTCGACTAGCGGGACCGGCACAGATACGCAGTATTTT. The complete variable domain, with remaining parts taken from reference TRBV7-9 and TRBJ2-3, reads DTGVSQNPRHKITKRGQNVTFRCDPISEHNRLYWYRQTLGQGPEFLTYFQNEAQLEKSRLLSDRFSAERPKGSFSTLEIQRTEQGDSAMYLCASSSTSGTGTDTQYFGPGTRLTVL.